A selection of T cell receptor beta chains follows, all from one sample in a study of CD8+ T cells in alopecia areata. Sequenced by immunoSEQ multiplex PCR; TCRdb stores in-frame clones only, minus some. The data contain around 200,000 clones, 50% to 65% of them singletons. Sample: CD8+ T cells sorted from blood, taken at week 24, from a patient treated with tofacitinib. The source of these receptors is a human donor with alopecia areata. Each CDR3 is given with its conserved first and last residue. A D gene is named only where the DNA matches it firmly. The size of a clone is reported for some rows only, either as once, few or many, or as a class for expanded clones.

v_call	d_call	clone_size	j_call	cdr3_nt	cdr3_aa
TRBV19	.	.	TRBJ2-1	TGTGCCAGTAGTATCGGGAATGAGCAGTTCTTC	CASSIGNEQFF
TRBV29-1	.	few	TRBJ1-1	TGCAGCGTTCCGGGGGAGGGGAGCACTGAAGCTTTCTTT	CSVPGEGSTEAFF
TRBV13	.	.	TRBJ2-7	TGTGCCAGCAGCTTAGGACAGGGAAACGAGCAGTACTTC	CASSLGQGNEQYF
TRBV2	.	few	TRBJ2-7	TGTGCCAGCAGTGTCGTCTGGGGGAGCTCCTACGAGCAGTACTTC	CASSVVWGSSYEQYF
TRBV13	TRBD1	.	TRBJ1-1	TGTGCCAGCAGACCTACAGGGGAGACTGAAGCTTTCTTT	CASRPTGETEAFF
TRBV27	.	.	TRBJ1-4	TGTGCCAGCAGTTTATCCCCCGAGCATGAAAAACTGTTTTTT	CASSLSPEHEKLFF
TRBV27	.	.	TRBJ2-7	TGTGCCAGCAGCCTGACAGCGTCCTACGAGCAGTACTTC	CASSLTASYEQYF
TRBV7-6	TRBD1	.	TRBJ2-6	TGTGCCAGCAGCTTTACTGGACAGGGGGCTGGGGCCAACGTCCTGACTTTC	CASSFTGQGAGANVLTF
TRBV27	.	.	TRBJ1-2	TGTGCCAGCAGTTTATTACTGAACGATGGCTACACCTTC	CASSLLLNDGYTF
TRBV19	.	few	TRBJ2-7	TGTGCCAGTAGTATCACAGCAACCTACGAGCAGTACTTC	CASSITATYEQYF
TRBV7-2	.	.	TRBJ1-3	TGTGCCAGCAGCTTAGAGTCGTTGAGGCGGGGGGGCTCTGGAAACACCATATATTTT	CASSLESLRRGGSGNTIYF
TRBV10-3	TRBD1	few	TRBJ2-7	TGTGCCAACAGGGGTGGGAGTACTTACGAGCAGTACTTC	CANRGGSTYEQYF
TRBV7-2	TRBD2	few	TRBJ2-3	TGTGCCAGCAGCTCCGCTAGCGGGGTTGTTCCGGATACGCAGTATTTT	CASSSASGVVPDTQYF
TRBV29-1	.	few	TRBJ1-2	TGCAGCGTTGCAGGGACGATGGAGATAGCTAACTATGGCTACACCTTC	CSVAGTMEIANYGYTF
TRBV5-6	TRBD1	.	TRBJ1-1	TGTGCCAGCAGCCCGGGACAGGGAGAAGCTTTCTTT	CASSPGQGEAFF
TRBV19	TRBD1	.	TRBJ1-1	TGTGCCAGTAGGCAGGGGGCTCGGAACACTGAAGCTTTCTTT	CASRQGARNTEAFF
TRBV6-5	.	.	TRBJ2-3	TGTGCCAGCAGCCCGGGGAAGGTCACAGATACGCAGTATTTT	CASSPGKVTDTQYF
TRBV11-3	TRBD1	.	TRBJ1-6	TGTGCCAGCAGCCTTCCGACAGGGAAGTCACCCCTCCACTTT	CASSLPTGKSPLHF
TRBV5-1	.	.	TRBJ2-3	TGCGCCAGCAGCCCCAAGATTTCAGATACGCAGTATTTT	CASSPKISDTQYF
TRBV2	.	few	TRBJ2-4	TGTGCCAGCATGAGGGAAGGGGGGACCTTTGGCATTCAGTACTTC	CASMREGGTFGIQYF
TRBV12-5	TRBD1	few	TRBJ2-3	TGTGCCGGGGGGACAGGGAACACAGATACGCAGTATTTT	CAGGTGNTDTQYF
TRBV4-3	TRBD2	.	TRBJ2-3	TGCGCCAGCAGCCAAGATGGTAGCGGGGGATTGGAAGATACGCAGTATTTT	CASSQDGSGGLEDTQYF
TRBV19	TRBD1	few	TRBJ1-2	TGTGCCAGTAGTCCGGACAGGGAAGGCAACTATGGCTACACCTTC	CASSPDREGNYGYTF
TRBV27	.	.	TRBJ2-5	TGTGCCAGCAGTTCCCAACTCTGGGAGACCCAGTACTTC	CASSSQLWETQYF
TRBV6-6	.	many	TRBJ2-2	TGTGCCAGCAGTTACCATTGGGGAACCACCGGGGAGCTGTTTTTT	CASSYHWGTTGELFF
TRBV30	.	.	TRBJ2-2	TGTGCCTGGAGTGCCGTAACCGGGGAGCTGTTTTTT	CAWSAVTGELFF
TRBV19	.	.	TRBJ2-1	TGTGCCAGTAGTATAGAGGGCAGATACTACAATGAGCAGTTCTTC	CASSIEGRYYNEQFF
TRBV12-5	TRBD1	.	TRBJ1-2	TGTGCTAGTGGTTTGCCCCTAGACAGGGCTAACTATGGCTACACCTTC	CASGLPLDRANYGYTF
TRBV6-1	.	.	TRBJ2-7	TGTGCCAGCAGTGAAGCCCCAGGGGAAAGCTACGAGCAGTACTTC	CASSEAPGESYEQYF
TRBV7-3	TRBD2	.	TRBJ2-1	TGTGCCAGCAGCTTATCAGCGGGGCTTTACAATGAGCAGTTCTTC	CASSLSAGLYNEQFF
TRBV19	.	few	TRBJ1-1	TGTGCCAGTAGGGATAATGGAAACACTGAAGCTTTCTTT	CASRDNGNTEAFF
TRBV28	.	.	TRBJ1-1	TGTGCCAGCAGTTACCAAGGGGAGGCTTTCTTT	CASSYQGEAFF
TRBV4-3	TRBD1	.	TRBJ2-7	TGCGCCAGCAGCCAGGACAGGGGGCAACTATCCTACGAGCAGTACTTC	CASSQDRGQLSYEQYF
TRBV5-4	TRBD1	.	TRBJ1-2	TGTGCCAGCAGCTACGGACAGGGCGGGGGAGACTACACCTTC	CASSYGQGGGDYTF